The 22 T cell receptor beta chains presented below share a single source sample, sequenced in a study of blood T cell repertoires in COVID-19. Assay: immunoSEQ multiplex PCR; the TCRdb copy retains only in-frame clones and omits some. The sample consists of 11,000 or so clones, approximately 70% of them appearing once. Sample: peripheral blood. These receptors were collected from a man aged 55-75 years with COVID-19, enrolled during active disease.

The chain has TRBV29-1 and TRBJ2-5; D unclear. This CDR3 is built from 12 residues. The germline V gene has CDR1 SQVTM and CDR2 ANQGSEA. V lost 4 bases and J 4 bases, leaving 10 bases between the germline ends. DNA of the CDR3: TGCAGCGTTGTTAGCTTAGGAGAGACCCAGTACTTC. It codes for CSVVSLGETQYF.

This clone was seen only once. The V call is TRBV5-1, the J call TRBJ2-7; D gene uncertain. Deletions cut 7 bases from V and 5 bases from J, with 19 bases between. The germline V gene has CDR1 SGHRS and CDR2 YFSETQ. The CDR3 has 14 residues. CDR3 loop: CASRPVTVEHEQYF. In DNA form, the CDR3 reads TGCGCCAGCCGCCCCGTTACAGTGGAACACGAGCAGTACTTC.

This clone was counted a single time. The junction departs from germline at one end; a sequencing error may be responsible. J is TRBJ1-4 and V is TRBV15; maybe TRBD1 (5 bases). Germline V gives CDR1 LNHNV, CDR2 YYDKDF (reference sequence). The CDR3 length is 15 residues. This chain's CDR3 is CATSYILGGNAKLFF. The CDR3 bases are TGTGCCACCAGCTATATTTTGGGGGGAAATGCAAAACTGTTTTTT.

The CDR3 reads CASSYRTGGVTEAFF. The CDR3 DNA follows: TGTGCCAGCAGTTACCGAACAGGGGGAGTCACTGAAGCTTTCTTT. This chain connects TRBV28 to TRBJ1-1, with 8 bases that match TRBD1. From germline, CDR1 is MDHEN and CDR2 SYDVKM. This CDR3 region has 15 residues. The junction had 8 bases not matched to a gene; V was cut back by 4 bases and J by 4 bases. Combining the CDR3 with reference TRBV28 and TRBJ1-1 gives the whole variable domain DVKVTQSSRYLVKRTGEKVFLECVQDMDHENMFWYRQDPGLGLRLIYFSYDVKMKEKGDIPEGYSVSREKKERFSLILESASTNQTSMYLCASSYRTGGVTEAFFGQGTRLTVV.

The chain is built from TRBV24-1 and TRBJ1-2; D gene unclear. This CDR3 is built from 13 residues. Germline loops: CDR1 KGHDR, CDR2 SFDVKD. V was clipped by 5 bases and J by 4 bases, with 10 bases between them. The CDR3 region has the DNA TGTGCCACCAGTGGCAGCCCGGGCTATGGCTACACCTTC. Protein: CATSGSPGYGYTF.

V gene TRBV9 combines with J gene TRBJ1-1; no firm D call. With 0 bases removed from V and 1 base from J, the gap between germline ends came to 7 bases. Per the germline V gene, CDR1 is SGDLS and CDR2 is YYNGEE. This CDR3 comprises 14 residues. CDR3 DNA sequence: TGTGCCAGCAGCGTAGTGGGAGGGAACACTGAAGCTTTCTTT. Translated: CASSVVGGNTEAFF. The full variable domain, its missing parts supplied by reference TRBV9 and TRBJ1-1, is DSGVTQTPKHLITATGQRVTLRCSPRSGDLSVYWYQQSLDQGLQFLIQYYNGEERAKGNILERFSAQQFPDLHSELNLSSLELGDSALYFCASSVVGGNTEAFFGQGTRLTVV.

The genes are TRBV15 and TRBJ2-3, with 7 nucleotides matching TRBD2. This CDR3 spans 17 amino acids. J lost 5 bases, V lost 2 bases, and 13 bases had no gene match. Germline-derived CDR1 and CDR2 are LNHNV and YYDKDF (reference sequence). The DNA of the CDR3 is TGTGCCACCAGCAGATCTCAGCGGGGCCGGGCAGGAGATACGCAGTATTTT. Translating gives CATSRSQRGRAGDTQYF.

J is TRBJ2-2 and V is TRBV13; 8 bases fit TRBD2. The V gene end was trimmed by 5 bases and the J gene end by 3 bases; junction bases not matched to a gene: 8. This CDR3 is built from 16 residues. Germline V CDR1 and CDR2: PRHDT, FYEKMQ (reference sequence). As DNA, the CDR3 is TGTGCCAGCAGCCGGGCGGGAGGCTGGGACACCGGGGAGCTGTTTTTT. It yields the protein CASSRAGGWDTGELFF. Using reference TRBV13 and TRBJ2-2 for the parts outside the CDR3, the full variable domain is AAGVIQSPRHLIKEKRETATLKCYPIPRHDTVYWYQQGPGQDPQFLISFYEKMQSDKGSIPDRFSAQQFSDYHSELNMSSLELGDSALYFCASSRAGGWDTGELFFGEGSRLTVL.

The chain employs TRBV30 and TRBJ1-3; TRBD1 matches 7 bases. V dropped 0 bases and J dropped 3; count of bases not matched to a gene: 8. The CDR3 is made up of 16 amino acids. The germline CDR1 and CDR2 sequences are GTSNPN and SVGIG (reference sequence). CDR3 DNA: TGTGCCTGGAGTGTCTCGTCTCCAGGGGGTGGAAACACCATATATTTT. Translated, it gives CAWSVSSPGGGNTIYF.

This clone was seen only a few times. V gene TRBV13 combines with J gene TRBJ2-2; 10 bases are a match to TRBD2. Losses at the gene ends were 3 bases for V and 4 bases for J; bases not matched to a gene: 11. Germline values: CDR1 PRHDT, CDR2 FYEKMQ (reference sequence). The CDR3 is made up of 18 amino acids. DNA for the CDR3: TGTGCCAGCAGCTTCCAGCTAGCGGGAGATCCGACCACCGGGGAGCTGTTTTTT. Residues: CASSFQLAGDPTTGELFF.

This clone was observed a handful of times. The V gene is TRBV27, the J gene TRBJ2-1, with 9 bases that match TRBD2. In germline, CDR1 is MNHEY, CDR2 SMNVEV (reference sequence). The J segment lost 10 bases and the V segment lost 5 bases, leaving 18 bases of the junction unmatched. This CDR3 has 17 amino acids. The CDR3 nucleotides read TGTGCCAGCAGTAGGTTTACCGGGACTAGCTCCAAGGGGGAGCAGTTCTTC. It encodes CASSRFTGTSSKGEQFF.

The V and J genes are TRBV7-6 and TRBJ2-3; perhaps TRBD2 as D (5 bases). Germline-derived CDR1 and CDR2 are SGHVS and FNYEAQ. There are 15 residues in the CDR3. V gave up 4 bases and J gave up 0 bases, with 11 bases separating them. This CDR3 reads CASSSGTSSTDTQYF. As DNA, the CDR3 is TGTGCCAGCAGCTCGGGAACCTCTAGCACAGATACGCAGTATTTT.

The chain has TRBV29-1 and TRBJ1-2; no firm D call. V lost 3 bases, J lost 8 bases, and 13 bases lay in between. CDR3 length: 12 residues. From germline, CDR1 is SQVTM and CDR2 ANQGSEA. CDR3 protein: CSVDSLKQGYTF. The CDR3 coding sequence is TGCAGCGTTGATTCCCTAAAACAGGGCTACACCTTC.

The chain recombines TRBV7-8 with TRBJ2-3; possibly TRBD2 for D (6 bases). CDR1 is SGHVS, CDR2 FQNEAQ, per germline. CDR3 size: 16 residues. Trimming left V 3 bases short and J 1 base short, with 14 bases between. The CDR3 loop is CASSFFLAARTDTQYF. The CDR3 DNA reads TGTGCCAGCAGCTTTTTCTTAGCGGCTCGCACAGATACGCAGTATTTT. The complete variable domain, with remaining parts taken from reference TRBV7-8 and TRBJ2-3, reads GAGVSQSPRYKVAKRGQDVALRCDPISGHVSLFWYQQALGQGPEFLTYFQNEAQLDKSGLPSDRFFAERPEGSVSTLKIQRTQQEDSAVYLCASSFFLAARTDTQYFGPGTRLTVL.

The J gene is TRBJ2-1, the V gene TRBV24-1; 13 nucleotides line up with TRBD2. Per germline, CDR1 KGHDR and CDR2 SFDVKD. V shed 4 bases and J 3 bases; nucleotides not matched to a gene: 5. The CDR3 is 17 residues long. CDR3 DNA sequence: TGTGCCACCAGTGACACCGGACTAGCGGGAGTCTACAATGAGCAGTTCTTC. It codes for CATSDTGLAGVYNEQFF.

The chain employs TRBV7-8 and TRBJ1-4; 7 nucleotides align to TRBD1. With 3 bases clipped from V and 8 bases from J, the junction kept 9 bases outside the gene matches. The CDR3 is 15 residues long. Germline CDR1 reads SGHVS; CDR2 reads FQNEAQ. CDR3 nucleotides: TGTGCCAGCAGCTTGGACACAGGGGTTGGGGAAAAACTGTTTTTT. Its protein is CASSLDTGVGEKLFF.

A few counts support this clone. The chain recombines TRBV5-1 with TRBJ1-4, with 7 bases fitting TRBD1. Per germline, CDR1 SGHRS and CDR2 YFSETQ. This CDR3 is built from 15 residues. With V trimmed by 4 bases and J by 1 base, 4 bases remained unmatched. CDR3 nucleotides: TGCGCCAGCAGCCCGAGGGGGCAAACTAATGAAAAACTGTTTTTT. Amino acid sequence: CASSPRGQTNEKLFF.

V and J are TRBV9 and TRBJ2-1; 8 nucleotides agree with TRBD2. CDR1 is SGDLS, CDR2 YYNGEE, per germline. This CDR3 is 15 amino acids long. V shed 4 bases and J 5 bases; nucleotides not matched to a gene: 8. This chain's CDR3 is CASSPQGRGDNEQFF. CDR3 coding DNA: TGTGCCAGCAGCCCCCAAGGGCGGGGGGACAATGAGCAGTTCTTC. Variable domain in full (rest from reference TRBV9 and TRBJ2-1): DSGVTQTPKHLITATGQRVTLRCSPRSGDLSVYWYQQSLDQGLQFLIQYYNGEERAKGNILERFSAQQFPDLHSELNLSSLELGDSALYFCASSPQGRGDNEQFFGPGTRLTVL.

The chain couples TRBV5-1 to TRBJ2-5; 8 positions match TRBD1. In germline, CDR1 is SGHRS, CDR2 YFSETQ. The V segment lost 1 base and the J segment 5 bases; nucleotides outside the gene matches: 7. The CDR3 is 15 residues long. The CDR3 coding sequence is TGCGCCAGCAGCTTGTGGCAGGGGGCCTGGGAGACCCAGTACTTC. It encodes CASSLWQGAWETQYF.

The gene calls are TRBV24-1 and TRBJ2-2, with 10 nucleotides matching TRBD2. The J segment lost 4 bases and the V segment lost 6 bases, leaving 4 bases of the junction unmatched. The CDR3 spans 15 residues. The germline gives CDR1 KGHDR, CDR2 SFDVKD. The CDR3 nucleotides are TGTGCCACCAGTCGTAGCGGGAGGTTCACCGGGGAGCTGTTTTTT. Amino acid sequence: CATSRSGRFTGELFF.

This sequence joins TRBV19 and TRBJ2-6, with TRBD2 identical over 10 bases. V gave up 9 bases and J gave up 1 base; unmatched junction bases: 21. Germline V CDR1 and CDR2: LNHDA, SQIVND (reference sequence). The CDR3 spans 21 residues. As DNA, the CDR3 is TGTGCCAGGAGGGACCTCGGACTATCGGCTAGCGGGAGTTCTGGGGCCAACGTCCTGACTTTC. Encoded protein: CARRDLGLSASGSSGANVLTF.

The rearrangement uses TRBV5-5 and TRBJ1-1, with 10 bases that match TRBD1. CDR1 and CDR2 (germline): SGHKS, YYEKEE (reference sequence). The V gene end was trimmed by 3 bases and the J gene end by 1 base; junction bases not matched to a gene: 0. CDR3 length: 14 residues. The CDR3 protein is CASSWDRGNTEAFF. The CDR3 DNA reads TGTGCCAGCAGCTGGGACAGGGGGAACACTGAAGCTTTCTTT.